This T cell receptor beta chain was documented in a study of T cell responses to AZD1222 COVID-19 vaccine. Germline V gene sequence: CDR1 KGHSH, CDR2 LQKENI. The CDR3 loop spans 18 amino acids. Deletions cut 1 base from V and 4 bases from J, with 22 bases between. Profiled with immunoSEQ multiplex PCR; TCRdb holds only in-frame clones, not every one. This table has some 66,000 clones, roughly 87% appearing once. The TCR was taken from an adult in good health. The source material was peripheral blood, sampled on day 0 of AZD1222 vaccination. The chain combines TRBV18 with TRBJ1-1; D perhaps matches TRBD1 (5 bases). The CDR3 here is CASSPLPGLGGESTEAFF. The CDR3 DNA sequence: TGTGCCAGCTCACCACTCCCTGGATTAGGAGGGGAGAGCACTGAAGCTTTCTTT. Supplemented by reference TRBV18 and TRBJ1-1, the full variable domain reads NAGVMQNPRHLVRRRGQEARLRCSPMKGHSHVYWYRQLPEEGLKFMVYLQKENIIDESGMPKERFSAEFPKEGPSILRIQQVVRGDSAAYFCASSPLPGLGGESTEAFFGQGTRLTVV.